This TCR beta chain was sequenced during a study of T cell responses to AZD1222 COVID-19 vaccine. General observations from the study: Epitopes outside B.1.351 and B.1.1.7 mutated regions reportedly drew nearly half of spike TCRs. Vaccine-associated CD4 TCRs spanned spike, dominant at 160-218 and 743-854. Donors in the cohort were predominantly white British and more often female, and clonal diversity was possibly underestimated. Spike-specific TCR breadth and depth went up after people got two AZD1222 doses.

On this clone itself: The antigen is undetermined.

Here immunoSEQ multiplex PCR was the method, and the copy in TCRdb shows in-frame clones only, minus some. The sample contains approximately 100,000 clones, roughly 89% of which appear only once. Germline V gene sequence: CDR1 SQVTM, CDR2 ANQGSEA. The junction had 6 bases not matched to a gene; V was cut back by 6 bases and J by 0 bases. The CDR3 is 17 residues long. The receptor was derived from an adult in good health. Sequenced material: peripheral blood, taken on day 0 of AZD1222 vaccination. This sequence joins TRBV29-1 and TRBJ2-4, with TRBD2 identical over 15 bases. CDR3 bases: TGCAGCGTGGGACTAGCGGGGGGAGGGGAAGCCAAAAACATTCAGTACTTC. This gives the protein CSVGLAGGGEAKNIQYF.